Listed here are 21 T cell receptor beta chains from one sample, sequenced in a study of human T cells and chemical hapten exposure. TCRdb recomputed calls from the RACE reads with MiXCR, one row per CDR3 protein. The top ten hold 3% to 4% of the sample, which has approximately 59,000 distinct CDR3 sequences, roughly 6.6% seen once. Time point defined: healthy volunteer bleed at 6 weeks. It was unfractionated whole blood from which total RNA was extracted. Sequencing input: whole blood. The receptors were gathered from a female donor in good health. Some clones in this sample may be carry-over from other donors' samples.

The chain couples TRBV12-3 or TRBV12-4 to TRBJ2-3; TRBD2 is a possible D gene (5 bases). This CDR3 contains 14 residues. Trimming pared 7 bases from V and 5 bases from J, leaving 16 bases between. CDR3 sequence reads: CASTFLFAGDTQYF. The CDR3 DNA follows: TGTGCCAGCACCTTTCTCTTCGCGGGAGATACGCAGTATTTT.

This clonotype showed up many times. V and J are TRBV11-2 and TRBJ2-4; 10 bases are a match to TRBD2. Germline CDR1 and CDR2: SGHAT and FQNNGV. The CDR3 sequence is 14 residues long. With V trimmed by 5 bases and J by 6 bases, 4 bases remained unmatched. CDR3 DNA sequence: TGTGCCAGCAGCGCCGGACTAGCGGCAAACATTCAGTACTTC. This translates into CASSAGLAANIQYF.

The rearrangement joins TRBV28 to TRBJ2-7; weak D call: TRBD2 (5 bases). The CDR3 covers 12 residues. In germline, CDR1 is MDHEN, CDR2 SYDVKM. Trimming left V 5 bases short and J 2 bases short, with 7 bases between. CDR3 loop: CASSPLAYEQYF. The DNA for the CDR3 is TGTGCCAGCAGTCCACTAGCCTACGAGCAGTACTTC.

The table lists this clonotype with a few counts. The chain carries TRBV14 and TRBJ1-5; D not certain. The germline V gene encodes CDR1 SGHDN and CDR2 FVKESK. The CDR3 covers 13 residues. V gave up 0 bases and J gave up 7 bases, with 7 bases separating them. The CDR3 spells CASSQDHGQPQHF. CDR3 nucleotide sequence: TGTGCCAGCAGCCAAGATCATGGACAGCCCCAGCATTTT. The variable domain in full, completed from reference TRBV14 and TRBJ1-5, reads EAGVTQFPSHSVIEKGQTVTLRCDPISGHDNLYWYRRVMGKEIKFLLHFVKESKQDESGMPNNRFLAERTGGTYSTLKVQPAELEDSGVYFCASSQDHGQPQHFGDGTRLSIL.

This clonotype was found many times. The chain uses TRBV12-3 or TRBV12-4 and TRBJ1-1; tentatively, D is TRBD1 (6 bases). Trimming took 3 bases from V and 1 from J, leaving 9 bases between them. This CDR3 is built from 14 residues. The CDR3 nucleotides are TGTGCCAGCAGTTTCCAGGGGAAGAACACTGAAGCTTTCTTT. This encodes CASSFQGKNTEAFF.

V gene TRBV20-1 combines with J gene TRBJ2-3; the D is unclear. V was clipped by 1 base and J by 2 bases, with 13 bases between them. Per the germline V gene, CDR1 is DFQATT and CDR2 is SNEGSKA (reference sequence). The CDR3 is made up of 15 amino acids. The CDR3 sequence is CSARGSAGHTDTQYF. CDR3 nucleotides: TGCAGTGCTAGAGGGTCGGCTGGGCACACAGATACGCAGTATTTT.

This clonotype appeared a few times. J is TRBJ2-7 and V is TRBV5-1; TRBD1 aligns across 8 bases. The CDR3 totals 13 residues. The J segment lost 6 bases and the V segment lost 4 bases, leaving 6 bases of the junction unmatched. CDR1 is SGHRS and CDR2 is YFSETQ in the germline V gene. CDR3 nucleotides: TGCGCCAGCAGCGACTCGACAGGGGTCGAGCAGTACTTC. Protein product: CASSDSTGVEQYF. The full variable domain, its missing parts supplied by reference TRBV5-1 and TRBJ2-7, is KAGVTQTPRYLIKTRGQQVTLSCSPISGHRSVSWYQQTPGQGLQFLFEYFSETQRNKGNFPGRFSGRQFSNSRSEMNVSTLELGDSALYLCASSDSTGVEQYFGPGTRLTVT.

Only a few counts were recorded for this clonotype. The rearrangement uses TRBV20-1 and TRBJ2-1; 8 positions match TRBD2. Germline V lookup: CDR1 DFQATT, CDR2 SNEGSKA (reference sequence). V lost 6 bases and J lost 0; bases outside the gene matches: 10. The CDR3 is 16 amino acids. In nucleotides, the CDR3 is TGCAGTGCCCCCGACTCCGGGACTAGCTCCTACAATGAGCAGTTCTTC. This translates into CSAPDSGTSSYNEQFF.

This clonotype was found a few times. The chain combines TRBV6-2 or TRBV6-3 with TRBJ1-1; D remains ambiguous. This CDR3 has 13 amino acids. V was pared by 6 bases and J by 0 bases, with 8 bases between. Germline V CDR1 and CDR2: MNHEY, SVGEGT. The CDR3 sequence is CASRTHLNTEAFF. CDR3 sequence (DNA): TGTGCCAGCAGAACACACCTGAACACTGAAGCTTTCTTT.

CDR3 amino acids: CASSQLVTSGSGQFF. The CDR3 bases are TGTGCCAGCAGCCAACTTGTGACTAGCGGGAGTGGGCAGTTCTTC. The chain joins TRBV14 to TRBJ2-1; 12 bases map to TRBD2. Germline V gene sequence: CDR1 SGHDN, CDR2 FVKESK. V was clipped by 2 bases and J by 12 bases; unmatched bases: 8. The CDR3 has 15 amino acids. The full variable domain, completed using reference TRBV14 and TRBJ2-1, is EAGVTQFPSHSVIEKGQTVTLRCDPISGHDNLYWYRRVMGKEIKFLLHFVKESKQDESGMPNNRFLAERTGGTYSTLKVQPAELEDSGVYFCASSQLVTSGSGQFFGPGTRLTVL.

This clonotype was counted a few times. The chain carries TRBV10-3 and TRBJ2-1; D remains unclear. The CDR3 is made up of 13 amino acids. The germline CDR1 and CDR2 sequences are ENHRY and SYGVKD. Between the trimmed V and J ends, which lost 2 bases and 3 bases, there was a span of 5 bases. This chain's CDR3 is CAISEKVYNEQFF. For the CDR3, the DNA is TGTGCCATCAGTGAGAAGGTCTACAATGAGCAGTTCTTC.

This clonotype has only a few counts. The chain couples TRBV20-1 to TRBJ2-5; 7 bases line up with TRBD2. The CDR3 is 16 amino acids. Germline CDR1 and CDR2: DFQATT and SNEGSKA (reference sequence). The V segment lost 4 bases and the J segment 1 base; nucleotides outside the gene matches: 12. Written as DNA, the CDR3 is TGCAGTGCTATAGGTGGTCGGGAGGCACTCCAAGAGACCCAGTACTTC. Its protein product is CSAIGGREALQETQYF.

V is TRBV28 and J is TRBJ2-1; D remains unclear. Germline V CDR1 and CDR2: MDHEN, SYDVKM. CDR3 length: 14 residues. Trimming left V 3 bases short and J 6 bases short, with 12 bases between. CDR3 sequence (DNA): TGTGCCAGCAGTTTTAGCCGGTCGGGCAATGAGCAGTTCTTC. As protein: CASSFSRSGNEQFF. The entire variable domain, with the rest obtained from reference TRBV28 and TRBJ2-1, is as follows: DVKVTQSSRYLVKRTGEKVFLECVQDMDHENMFWYRQDPGLGLRLIYFSYDVKMKEKGDIPEGYSVSREKKERFSLILESASTNQTSMYLCASSFSRSGNEQFFGPGTRLTVL.

Note on this clonotype: A clone one base away is much larger, so this may be a read error. V usage is TRBV28 and J usage is TRBJ2-6; D may be TRBD1 (6 bases). Germline CDR1 MDHEN, CDR2 SYDVKM. CDR3 length: 18 amino acids. The CDR3 nucleotides are TGTGCCAGCAGCCGGATATTCCTAAAACAGGGTTTGGCCAACGTCCAGACTTTC. It is translated as CASSRIFLKQGLANVQTF.

The chain uses TRBV6-2 or TRBV6-3 and TRBJ2-3, with D unresolved. This CDR3 is 13 amino acids long. Trimming took off 2 bases at V and 2 bases at J, with 5 bases between the two ends. Germline V gene sequence: CDR1 MNHEY, CDR2 SVGEGT. DNA of the CDR3: TGTGCCAGCAGTTACCAATCCACAGATACGCAGTATTTT. It is translated as CASSYQSTDTQYF.

This clonotype was recorded many times. This rearrangement joins TRBV6-2 or TRBV6-3 to TRBJ1-6, with 7 bases aligning to TRBD1. Trimming took 6 bases from V and 6 from J; bases not matched to a gene: 2. Germline CDR1 and CDR2: MNHEY and SVGEGT. The CDR3 runs to 13 residues. CDR3 protein: CASSYRGNSPLHF. CDR3 coding DNA: TGTGCCAGCAGCTACAGGGGTAATTCACCCCTCCACTTT.

This clonotype was counted ten times or more. The J gene is TRBJ1-1, the V gene TRBV7-2; 7 bases are a match to TRBD1. This CDR3 region has 14 residues. Germline V lookup: CDR1 SGHTA, CDR2 FQGNSA. Trimming at V came to 4 bases and at J to 0 bases, leaving 2 bases not matched to a gene. The CDR3 sequence is CASSSGQLNTEAFF. The CDR3 DNA follows: TGTGCCAGCAGCTCGGGACAGTTGAACACTGAAGCTTTCTTT.

There are many counts of this clonotype. The chain's CDR3 is CSAASGTYEQYF. As DNA, the CDR3 is TGCAGTGCAGCTAGCGGGACGTACGAGCAGTACTTC. The genes are TRBV20-1 and TRBJ2-7; 9 positions match TRBD2. The V segment lost 6 bases and the J segment 4 bases; nucleotides outside the gene matches: 4. The CDR3 covers 12 residues. Looked up from germline, CDR1 is DFQATT and CDR2 is SNEGSKA (reference sequence).

This clonotype was counted between two and nine times. The gene calls are TRBV28 and TRBJ2-6, with TRBD1 matching 12 bases. The CDR3 has 20 residues. CDR1 MDHEN and CDR2 SYDVKM come from the germline V gene. The V and J ends lost 5 bases and 1 base, in that order; junction bases with no gene match: 12. CDR3 DNA sequence: TGTGCCAGCAGTCCAAATTTAGGGACAGGGGGCAAGTCTGGGGCCAACGTCCTGACTTTC. Its protein product is CASSPNLGTGGKSGANVLTF.

This clonotype has at least ten counts. This sequence joins TRBV29-1 and TRBJ2-3, with no clear D. CDR3 length equals 14 residues. Germline-derived CDR1 and CDR2 are SQVTM and ANQGSEA. V was trimmed by 1 base and J by 2 bases, leaving 10 bases between them. The CDR3 loop reads CSVEVQYPTDTQYF. CDR3 DNA: TGCAGCGTTGAAGTCCAGTATCCCACAGATACGCAGTATTTT.

In its sample, this clonotype was seen a few times. J is TRBJ2-7 and V is TRBV27; 9 positions agree with TRBD1. Germline V gene lookup returns CDR1 MNHEY and CDR2 SMNVEV (reference sequence). CDR3 size: 15 residues. With 1 base clipped from V and 3 bases from J, the junction kept 4 bases outside the gene matches. CDR3 in DNA: TGTGCCAGCAGTTTATGGACGGGACAGGGCTACGAGCAGTACTTC. Protein: CASSLWTGQGYEQYF.